This passage covers 3 T cell receptor beta chains from one sample sequenced in a study of immune heterogeneity within non-small cell lung tumors. Template input, which was bulk tumor genomic DNA, totaled 600 ng per sample. Surgery yielded several widely spaced biopsies per primary tumor. The cohort was untreated, with newly diagnosed non-small cell lung cancer undergoing curative surgery. The TCR beta CDR3 region underwent multiplex PCR amplification with 32 V and 13 J primers. MiXCR was run by TCRdb on the multiplex PCR reads, yielding one entry per CDR3 protein. The repertoire holds some 31,000 distinct CDR3 sequences, with 25% to 30% as singletons. Sequences were obtained from lung tumor tissue. These TCRs come from a man between 40 and 49 years old with non-small cell lung cancer.

This clonotype was seen many times. This chain links TRBV20-1 with TRBJ1-2; TRBD1 agrees at 8 bases. The germline CDR1 and CDR2 sequences are DFQATT and SNEGSKA (reference sequence). The J segment lost 1 base and the V segment lost 5 bases, leaving 9 bases of the junction unmatched. This CDR3 region has 15 residues. CDR3 nucleotide sequence: TGCAGTGCTCGCACCGACAGGGGCGATAACTATGGCTACACCTTC. This codes for CSARTDRGDNYGYTF.

This clonotype appeared many times. V is TRBV15 and J is TRBJ2-7; 9 nucleotides align to TRBD2. The germline V gene encodes CDR1 LNHNV and CDR2 YYDKDF (reference sequence). Trimming took 0 bases from V and 5 from J; bases not matched to a gene: 5. The CDR3 length is 15 residues. The CDR3: CATSRDPSGINEQYF. In DNA, the CDR3 is TGTGCCACCAGCAGAGATCCTAGCGGGATTAACGAGCAGTACTTC.

This chain uses TRBV4-1 with TRBJ2-3; 14 bases are a match to TRBD2. V lost 1 base and J lost 3; bases outside the gene matches: 6. CDR3 size: 18 residues. The germline CDR1 and CDR2 sequences are MGHRA and YSYEKL. CDR3 in amino acids: CASSQARLAGGPTDTQYF. The DNA for the CDR3 is TGCGCCAGCAGCCAAGCCCGACTAGCGGGAGGGCCGACAGATACGCAGTATTTT.